This T cell receptor (beta chain) was captured in a study of blood T cells in healthy people across ages. Overall study: Capture via template switching afforded approximately one barcoded beta molecule per two T cells. Study-wide points: In older individuals, TCR beta diversity per million T cells was lower, falling roughly linearly with age.

A second PCR of about 6 to 11 cycles used a sample-barcoded 5' primer and a J-beta primer mix. Any given sample supplied a minimum of 3 million CDR3-containing paired-end reads. TCRdb redid the calling of the 5' RACE reads with MiXCR, one entry per CDR3 protein. The table lists 350,000 to 450,000 distinct CDR3 sequences, roughly half of them singletons. The CDR3 runs 15 residues. J was trimmed by 6 bases and V by 6 bases; bases with no gene match: 10. Each donor's blood draw was roughly 10 milliliters of peripheral blood. This clonotype was recorded a few times. Its antigen is as yet unknown. The sequenced sample was blood. The rearrangement joins TRBV12-3 or TRBV12-4 to TRBJ1-5, with 8 bases matching TRBD1. This receptor was obtained from a man between 60 and 70 years old in good health. The CDR3 DNA reads as TGTGCCAGCAGGGGCCCAGGGGGCTTGTTTCAGCCCCAGCATTTT. Translated: CASRGPGGLFQPQHF.